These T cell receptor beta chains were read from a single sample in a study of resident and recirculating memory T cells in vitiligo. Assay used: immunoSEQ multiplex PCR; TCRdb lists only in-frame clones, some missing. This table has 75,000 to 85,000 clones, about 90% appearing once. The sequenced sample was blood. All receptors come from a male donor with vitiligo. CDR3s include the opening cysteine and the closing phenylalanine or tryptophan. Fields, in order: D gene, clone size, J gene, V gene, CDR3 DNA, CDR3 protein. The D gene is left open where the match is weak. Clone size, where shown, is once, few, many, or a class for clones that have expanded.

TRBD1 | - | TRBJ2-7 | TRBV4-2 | TGTGCCAGCAGCCAAAACCCGGGACAGGGACGTTACGAGCAGTACTTC | CASSQNPGQGRYEQYF
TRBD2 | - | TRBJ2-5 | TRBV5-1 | TGCGCCAGCAGCTTAGCCCCACTAGCGGGGGGCCAAGAGACCCAGTACTTC | CASSLAPLAGGQETQYF
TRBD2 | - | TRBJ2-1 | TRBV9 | TGTGCCAGCAGCCCTCGACTAGCGGGAGTATACAATGAGCAGTTCTTC | CASSPRLAGVYNEQFF
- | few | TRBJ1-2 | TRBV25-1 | TGTGCCAGCAGTGAAGCGGGGGGAGGGATCCACACCTTC | CASSEAGGGIHTF
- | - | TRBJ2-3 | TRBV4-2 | TGTGCCAGCAGCCAAGTGCTAGGGGGAGATACGCAGTATTTT | CASSQVLGGDTQYF
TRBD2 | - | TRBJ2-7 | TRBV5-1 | TGCGCCAGCAGCGGCGGGACTACGGACGAGCAGTACTTC | CASSGGTTDEQYF
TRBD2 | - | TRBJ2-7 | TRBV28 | TGTGCCAGCAGCCTAACGGGACTAGCGGCTCATAAGCAGTACTTC | CASSLTGLAAHKQYF
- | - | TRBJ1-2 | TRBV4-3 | TGCGCCAGCAGCCAAGGGCGACTGATAACAAACTATGGCTACACCTTC | CASSQGRLITNYGYTF
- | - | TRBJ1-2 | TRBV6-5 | TGTGCCAGCAGTTACCCCGAAGGACACGGAAACTATGGCTACACCTTC | CASSYPEGHGNYGYTF
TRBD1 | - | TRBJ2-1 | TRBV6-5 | TGTGCCAGCAGCACCGGGACAGCGTTCAATGAGCAGTTCTTC | CASSTGTAFNEQFF
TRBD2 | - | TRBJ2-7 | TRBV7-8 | TGTGCCAGCAGCCCGGCTAGCGGGAGGGCCTTCTACGAGCAGTACTTC | CASSPASGRAFYEQYF
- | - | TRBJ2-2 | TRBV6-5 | TGTGCCAGCAGTTACTCTGTGTCTTCCGGGGAGCTGTTTTTT | CASSYSVSSGELFF
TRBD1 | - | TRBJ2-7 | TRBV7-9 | TGTGCCAGCAGCTTAACCGACAGGGCCGAGCAGTACTTC | CASSLTDRAEQYF
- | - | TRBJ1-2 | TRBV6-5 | TGTGCCAGCAGTTACGGGGAGGGGCCCGAAACCTTC | CASSYGEGPETF
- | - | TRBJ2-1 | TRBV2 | TGTGCCAGCAATGCGGGCACCTACAATGAGCAGTTCTTC | CASNAGTYNEQFF
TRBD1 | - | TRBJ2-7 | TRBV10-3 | TGTGCCATCAGTGCTTCTACCGGGACAGGGGAGAAGGGCGAGCAGTACTTC | CAISASTGTGEKGEQYF
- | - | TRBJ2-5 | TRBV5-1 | TGCGCCAGCAGCTTGGGGACACTCGAGACCCAGTACTTC | CASSLGTLETQYF
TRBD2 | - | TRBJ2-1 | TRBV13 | TGTGCCAGCAGCTTCCTACAGGGGGTCGGGACTAGCGGAGGGTATGAGCAGTTCTTC | CASSFLQGVGTSGGYEQFF
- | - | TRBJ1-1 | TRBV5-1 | TGCGCCAGCAGCTTGGCAGGCCAGGGTGGCACTGAAGCTTTCTTT | CASSLAGQGGTEAFF
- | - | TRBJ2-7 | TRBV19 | TGTGCCAGTACTGCGGGTCCCTCCTACGAGCAGTACTTC | CASTAGPSYEQYF
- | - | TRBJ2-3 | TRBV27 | TGTGCCAGCAGTCCTACCCCCAGGGCAAGCACAGATACGCAGTATTTT | CASSPTPRASTDTQYF
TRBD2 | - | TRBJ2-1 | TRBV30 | TGTGCCTGGACTAGCGGGATCAATGAGCAGTTCTTC | CAWTSGINEQFF
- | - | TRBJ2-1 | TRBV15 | TGTGCCACCAGCAGAGATCGACACTCCTACAATGAGCAGTTCTTC | CATSRDRHSYNEQFF
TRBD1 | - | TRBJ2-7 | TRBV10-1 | TGCGCCAGCAGTGACCCCGGGACAGGCCCCTACGAGCAGTACTTC | CASSDPGTGPYEQYF
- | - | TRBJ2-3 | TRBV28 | TGTGCCAGCAGTTTATACGGACAACCGACAGATACGCAGTATTTT | CASSLYGQPTDTQYF
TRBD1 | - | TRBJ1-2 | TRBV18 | TGTGCCAGCTCACCTGGACAGGGTAAAAACTATGGCTACACCTTC | CASSPGQGKNYGYTF
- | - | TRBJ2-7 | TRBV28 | TGTGCCAGCAGTTTAGAGGCTTCGGAATTCTACGAGCAGTACTTC | CASSLEASEFYEQYF
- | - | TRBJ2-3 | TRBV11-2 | TGTGCCAGCAGCTCCATTCGACAGGGAGGTCCGCATTTT | CASSSIRQGGPHF
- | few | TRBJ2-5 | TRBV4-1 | TGCGCCAGCAGCCAAGATCGGTCCTCGGAGACCCAGTACTTC | CASSQDRSSETQYF
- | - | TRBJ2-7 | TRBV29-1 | TGCAGCGTAGACAGTTCCGTTCGAGACGAGCAGTACTTC | CSVDSSVRDEQYF
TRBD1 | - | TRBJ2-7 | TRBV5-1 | TGCGCCAGCAGCTTCCGGACAGGGAACTACGAGCAGTACTTC | CASSFRTGNYEQYF
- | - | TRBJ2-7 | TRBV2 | TGTGCCAGCAGTGAAGCGCTTCGGGTGGAGCAGTACTTC | CASSEALRVEQYF
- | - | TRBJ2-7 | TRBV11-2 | TGTGCCAGCAGCTTAGACAAGCCCTACGAGCAGTACTTC | CASSLDKPYEQYF
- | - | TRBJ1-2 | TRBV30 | TGTGCCTGGAGTGGCTCCCTGCGGGGGACTCTCTATGGCTACACCTTC | CAWSGSLRGTLYGYTF
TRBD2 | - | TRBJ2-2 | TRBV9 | TGTGCCAGCAGCGTAGAGCAGGGAGGGGGGGAGCTGTTTTTT | CASSVEQGGGELFF
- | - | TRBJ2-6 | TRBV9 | TGTGCCAGCAGCGTAGGGTTACCGAGCTCTGGGGCCAACGTCCTGACTTTC | CASSVGLPSSGANVLTF
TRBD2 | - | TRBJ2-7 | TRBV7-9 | TGTGCCAGCAGCTCGACTAGCGGGAACTACGAGCAGTACTTC | CASSSTSGNYEQYF
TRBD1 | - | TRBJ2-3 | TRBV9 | TGTGCCAGCAGCGAGCGGGACAGGGTATTAGATACGCAGTATTTT | CASSERDRVLDTQYF
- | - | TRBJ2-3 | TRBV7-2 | TGTGCCAGCAGCTTAGGGCGGGAAGATACGCAGTATTTT | CASSLGREDTQYF
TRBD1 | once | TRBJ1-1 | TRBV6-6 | TGTGCCAGCAGTCAACGGGCCAGGGGGTGGTACACTGAAGCTTTCTTT | CASSQRARGWYTEAFF
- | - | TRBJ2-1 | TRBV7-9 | TGTGCCAGCAGCTTAGGGTACGGGAGCGGGTCCTACAATGAGCAGTTCTTC | CASSLGYGSGSYNEQFF